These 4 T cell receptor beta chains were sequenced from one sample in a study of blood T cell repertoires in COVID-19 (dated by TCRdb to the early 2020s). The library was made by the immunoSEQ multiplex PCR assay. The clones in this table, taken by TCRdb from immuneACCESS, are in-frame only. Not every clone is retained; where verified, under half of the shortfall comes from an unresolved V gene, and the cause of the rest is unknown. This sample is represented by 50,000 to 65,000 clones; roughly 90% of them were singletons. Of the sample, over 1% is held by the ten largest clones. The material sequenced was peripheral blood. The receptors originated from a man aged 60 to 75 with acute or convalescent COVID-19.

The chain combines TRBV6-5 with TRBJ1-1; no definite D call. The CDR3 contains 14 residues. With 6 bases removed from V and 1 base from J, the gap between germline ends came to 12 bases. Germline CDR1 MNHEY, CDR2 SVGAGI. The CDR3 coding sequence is TGTGCCAGCAGCCAGACTAACAGGAACACTGAAGCTTTCTTT. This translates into CASSQTNRNTEAFF.

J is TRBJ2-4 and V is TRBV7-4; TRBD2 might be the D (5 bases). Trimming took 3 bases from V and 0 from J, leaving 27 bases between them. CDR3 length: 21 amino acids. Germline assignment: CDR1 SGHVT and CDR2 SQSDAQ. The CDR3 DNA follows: TGTGCCAGCAGCTTTACTTTGGCGGGCAAAAAAGGTATGAGAGCCAAAAACATTCAGTACTTC. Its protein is CASSFTLAGKKGMRAKNIQYF. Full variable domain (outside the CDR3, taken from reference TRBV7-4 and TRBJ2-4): GAGVSQSPRYKVAKRGRDVALRCDSISGHVTLYWYRQTLGQGSEVLTYSQSDAQRDKSGRPSGRFSAERPERSVSTLKIQRTEQGDSAVYLCASSFTLAGKKGMRAKNIQYFGAGTRLSVL.

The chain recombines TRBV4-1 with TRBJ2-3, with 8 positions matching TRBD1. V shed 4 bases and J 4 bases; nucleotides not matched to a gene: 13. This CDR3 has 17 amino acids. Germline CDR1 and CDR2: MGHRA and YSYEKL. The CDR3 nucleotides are TGCGCCAGCAGCCTTGGCAGGGGGCCCAGGGTGGCAGATACGCAGTATTTT. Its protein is CASSLGRGPRVADTQYF.

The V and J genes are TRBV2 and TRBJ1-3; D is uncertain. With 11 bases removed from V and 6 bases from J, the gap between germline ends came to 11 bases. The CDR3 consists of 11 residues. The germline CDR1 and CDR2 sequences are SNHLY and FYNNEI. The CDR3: CAGGMLNTIYF. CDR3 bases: TGTGCCGGAGGGATGTTAAACACCATATATTTT.